What follows describes a single T cell receptor (beta chain). Its antigen is as yet unknown. A single record per CDR3 protein comes from TCRdb applying MiXCR to the reads. The sample lists around 100,000 distinct CDR3 sequences, roughly 30% occurring once. The sample comes from a study of T cell repertoires in cytomegalovirus infection. This CDR3 comprises 15 residues. V dropped 11 bases and J dropped 5 bases, with 21 bases sitting between them. CDR1 SGHVS and CDR2 FNYEAQ come from the germline V gene. Material: CD8+ T cells from cultured PBMCs, obtained from culture after CMV antigen stimulation. The chain links TRBV7-6 to TRBJ2-2, with D maybe TRBD1 (5 bases). The sequence was obtained from a human donor in good health (CMV status not recorded). Some clones in this sample may be carry-over from other donors' samples. The CDR3 spells CAGWHGAAKTGELFF. In DNA form, the CDR3 reads TGTGCCGGTTGGCATGGGGCAGCCAAAACCGGGGAGCTGTTTTTT.